The clone carrying this T cell receptor (beta chain) has more than one count but fewer than ten. Its matching antigen is unknown. The CDR3 is 16 amino acids. Trimming cost V 0 bases and J 1 base; bases outside gene matches: 4. Per the germline V gene, CDR1 is LGHNA and CDR2 is YSLEER. This entry is derived from a study of T cell repertoires in cytomegalovirus infection. Study summary: CMV infection plus the matching HLA type was flagged by public TCR beta signatures.

One entry per CDR3 protein results from TCRdb running MiXCR on the reads. This sample has about 830,000 distinct CDR3 sequences; around a third occur once, and the top ten carry 9.5% to 15%. The chain employs TRBV4-3 and TRBJ2-3; 7 bases match TRBD1. Sequencing used cultured CD8+ T cells from PBMCs, obtained from culture after CMV antigen stimulation. The TCR comes from a human donor in good health (CMV status not recorded). Some clones in this sample may be carry-over from other donors' samples. This chain's CDR3 is CASSQDGTVGTDTQYF. The CDR3 DNA is TGCGCCAGCAGCCAAGATGGGACAGTTGGCACAGATACGCAGTATTTT.